This T cell receptor (beta chain) came from a study of shared clonotypes between healthy human individuals. Across the study: Per-donor plates numbered three CD4 naive, three CD4 memory, two CD8 naive and one CD8 memory.

Findings and limits, study-wide: Among donors, sharing of clonotypes was expected to be affected by sequencing depth. The sharing of about 5% of naive CD4 clonotypes was seen across a handful of donors.

The repertoire was sequenced with immunoSEQ multiplex PCR; TCRdb's copy has only in-frame clones and lacks some. Found here are 1,400,000 or so clones, approximately 98.5% of them singletons; the top ten hold about 0.35%. For this clone: Antigen: not known.

Per the germline V gene, CDR1 is SGHRS and CDR2 is YFSETQ. V was pared by 3 bases and J by 4 bases, with 7 bases of the junction left unmatched. The CDR3 is 14 amino acids. The receptor was derived from a man younger than 45 in good health. The sample comprised naive CD4+ T cells sorted from blood. The subset denotes: CD45RA+ positively selected. The rearrangement links TRBV5-1 to TRBJ2-7; TRBD1 aligns across 7 bases. As DNA, the CDR3 is TGCGCCAGCAGCTACGGGACAGACTTTTACGAGCAGTACTTC. Its protein is CASSYGTDFYEQYF.